These 15 T cell receptor beta chains originate from one sample sequenced in a study of T cell repertoires in cytomegalovirus infection. Antigen specificity for these receptors is unknown. MiXCR, run by TCRdb on the reads, gives a single entry per CDR3 protein. The repertoire holds about 700,000 distinct CDR3 sequences, with about 30% as singletons. Sequencing used cultured PBMCs, obtained from culture after CMV antigen stimulation. The receptors were sampled from a human donor in good health (CMV status not recorded). Some clones in this sample may be carry-over from other donors' samples.

The J gene is TRBJ1-4, the V gene TRBV6-2 or TRBV6-3, with no clear D. The V gene's germline CDR1 is MNHEY and CDR2 SVGEGT. This CDR3 has 15 amino acids. Trimming stripped 11 bases from V and 10 bases from J, with 26 bases between. CDR3: CACFGARSATGKLFF. The CDR3 DNA is TGTGCCTGCTTCGGAGCTCGAAGCGCGACCGGAAAACTGTTTTTT.

The V and J genes are TRBV12-3 or TRBV12-4 and TRBJ1-1, with D hard to call. V dropped 6 bases and J dropped 0 bases, with 11 bases sitting between them. The CDR3 spans 14 residues. The CDR3 loop is CASSRYYMNTEAFF. The CDR3 DNA reads as TGTGCCAGCAGCAGATATTATATGAACACTGAAGCTTTCTTT.

This chain uses TRBV6-1 with TRBJ1-5, with 7 bases lining up with TRBD1. Germline CDR1 is MNHNS and CDR2 is SASEGT. This CDR3 region has 15 residues. With 6 bases clipped from V and 6 bases from J, the junction kept 11 bases outside the gene matches. CDR3 nucleotide sequence: TGTGCCAGCAGAAAAACAGGGGACCGGGGTCAGCCCCAGCATTTT. As protein: CASRKTGDRGQPQHF.

The chain employs TRBV20-1 and TRBJ2-1, with 9 bases matching TRBD2. There are 15 residues in the CDR3. The trim removed 5 bases at V and 7 bases at J, leaving 12 bases unmatched. Germline loops: CDR1 DFQATT, CDR2 SNEGSKA (reference sequence). For the CDR3, the DNA is TGCAGTGCTCCGGACCCGGGACTAGCATTAAATGAGCAGTTCTTC. Translation: CSAPDPGLALNEQFF.

For the CDR3, the DNA is TGTGCCAGCAGCTTAAAACTAACGGTGGACACTGAAGCTTTCTTT. Protein: CASSLKLTVDTEAFF. The chain combines TRBV7-2 with TRBJ1-1; D remains ambiguous. The V gene's germline CDR1 is SGHTA and CDR2 FQGNSA. V dropped 2 bases and J dropped 3 bases, with 13 bases sitting between them. The CDR3 sequence is 15 residues long.

This clonotype was seen just once. The J gene is TRBJ1-3, the V gene TRBV28; D may be TRBD1 (5 bases). CDR3 length: 17 amino acids. CDR1 is MDHEN and CDR2 is SYDVKM in the germline V gene. The V end lost 5 bases, the J end lost 0 bases, and 17 bases lay between the germline ends. The CDR3 here is CASSPLGPLFSGNTIYF. In nucleotides, the CDR3 is TGTGCCAGCAGTCCTCTGGGGCCCTTATTCTCTGGAAACACCATATATTTT.

This clonotype was picked up many times. The chain joins TRBV2 to TRBJ2-5, with D uncertain. The CDR3 covers 13 residues. V lost 6 bases, J lost 1 base, and 9 bases lay in between. Germline V CDR1 and CDR2: SNHLY, FYNNEI. The CDR3 sequence: CASSGLAQETQYF. The CDR3 coding sequence is TGTGCCAGCAGCGGATTGGCCCAAGAGACCCAGTACTTC.

This clonotype has ten or more counts. J is TRBJ2-7 and V is TRBV7-8; TRBD2 agrees at 9 bases. V lost 1 base, J lost 7 bases, and 8 bases stayed unmatched. The CDR3 is 15 residues long. The V gene's germline CDR1 is SGHVS and CDR2 FQNEAQ. CDR3 region: CASSLGPGLAWEQYF. In DNA form, the CDR3 reads TGTGCCAGCAGCTTAGGACCGGGACTAGCTTGGGAGCAGTACTTC.

The chain joins TRBV2 to TRBJ2-2; 12 positions match TRBD2. Unmatched junction bases numbered 8, after V lost 9 bases and J lost 9 bases. In germline, CDR1 is SNHLY, CDR2 FYNNEI. The CDR3 is 14 amino acids. CDR3 coding DNA: TGTGCCAGTACCCCCCTAGCGGGGGGGCGGGAGCTGTTTTTT. It is translated as CASTPLAGGRELFF.

This clonotype occurred a few times. CDR3 protein: CASSPQSGSGEKLFF. CDR3 DNA: TGTGCCAGCAGCCCACAATCAGGGAGTGGCGAAAAACTGTTTTTT. The gene calls are TRBV7-2 and TRBJ1-4; weak D call: TRBD1 (5 bases). CDR1 is SGHTA and CDR2 is FQGNSA in the germline V gene. CDR3 length: 15 residues. Trimming removed 5 bases from V and 8 bases from J, with 18 bases in between.

This clonotype was counted only a few times. The chain has TRBV28 and TRBJ1-5; 9 bases match TRBD1. J lost 5 bases, V lost 5 bases, and 10 bases had no gene match. Germline assignment: CDR1 MDHEN and CDR2 SYDVKM. This CDR3 spans 16 amino acids. Here the CDR3 DNA reads TGTGCCAGCAGTGACACCGGGACAGGGAGATATCAGCCCCAGCATTTT. This codes for CASSDTGTGRYQPQHF.

This clonotype was detected only a few times. The chain joins TRBV4-1 to TRBJ2-7; tentatively, D is TRBD1 or TRBD2 (5 bases each). The CDR3 has 16 amino acids. The V and J ends lost 2 bases and 1 base respectively, with 15 bases between them. CDR1 is MGHRA, CDR2 YSYEKL, per germline. In nucleotides, the CDR3 is TGCGCCAGCAGCCAACCGCCGGGACGGCGATCCTACGAGCAGTACTTC. Translating gives CASSQPPGRRSYEQYF.

This clonotype occurred a few times. The CDR3 here is CAISESGREDGYNEQFF. In DNA, the CDR3 is TGTGCCATCAGTGAGTCGGGGCGGGAGGACGGGTACAATGAGCAGTTCTTC. The chain joins TRBV10-3 to TRBJ2-1; 8 positions agree with TRBD2. CDR1 ENHRY and CDR2 SYGVKD come from the germline V gene. The CDR3 has 17 residues. J lost 4 bases, V lost 0 bases, and 8 bases had no gene match.

The V call is TRBV10-1, the J call TRBJ1-2, with D perhaps TRBD1 (6 bases). V was pared by 4 bases and J by 9 bases, with 12 bases between. The germline gives CDR1 WNHNN, CDR2 SYGVQD (reference sequence). The CDR3 has 12 residues. The CDR3 nucleotides are TGCGCCAGCAGTGTTCAGGGGACGCGCTACACCTTC. Its translation is CASSVQGTRYTF.

This sequence joins TRBV7-6 and TRBJ2-7; D unclear. The CDR3 sequence is 13 residues long. The germline V gene has CDR1 SGHVS and CDR2 FNYEAQ. The germline V and J ends were trimmed by 5 bases and 3 bases, with 11 bases remaining between them. The CDR3 sequence: CASSPPDGYEQYF. Here the CDR3 DNA reads TGTGCCAGCAGCCCCCCCGACGGCTACGAGCAGTACTTC.